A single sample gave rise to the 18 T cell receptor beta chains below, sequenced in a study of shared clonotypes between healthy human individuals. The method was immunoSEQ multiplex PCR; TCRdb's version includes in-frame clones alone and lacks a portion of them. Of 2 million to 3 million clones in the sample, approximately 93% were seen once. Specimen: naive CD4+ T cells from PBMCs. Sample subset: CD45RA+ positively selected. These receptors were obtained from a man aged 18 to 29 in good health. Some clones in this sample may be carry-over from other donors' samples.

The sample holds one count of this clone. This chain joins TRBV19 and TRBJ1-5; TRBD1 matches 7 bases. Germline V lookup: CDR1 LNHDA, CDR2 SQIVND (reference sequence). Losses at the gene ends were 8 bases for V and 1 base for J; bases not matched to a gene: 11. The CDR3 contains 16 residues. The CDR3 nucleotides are TGTGCCAGTCACAGGGGAGGGAAGGGGAGCAATCAGCCCCAGCATTTT. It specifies CASHRGGKGSNQPQHF.

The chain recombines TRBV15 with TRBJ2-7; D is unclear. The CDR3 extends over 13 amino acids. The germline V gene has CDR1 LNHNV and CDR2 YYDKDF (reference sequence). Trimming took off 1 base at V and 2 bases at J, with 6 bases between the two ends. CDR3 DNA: TGTGCCACCAGCAGAGGTCTTACCTACGAGCAGTACTTC. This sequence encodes CATSRGLTYEQYF.

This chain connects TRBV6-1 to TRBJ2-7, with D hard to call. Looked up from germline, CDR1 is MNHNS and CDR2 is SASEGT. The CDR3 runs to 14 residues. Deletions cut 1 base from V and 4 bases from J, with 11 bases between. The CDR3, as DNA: TGTGCCAGCAGTGAAGGACGAGCCGGGTACGAGCAGTACTTC. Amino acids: CASSEGRAGYEQYF.

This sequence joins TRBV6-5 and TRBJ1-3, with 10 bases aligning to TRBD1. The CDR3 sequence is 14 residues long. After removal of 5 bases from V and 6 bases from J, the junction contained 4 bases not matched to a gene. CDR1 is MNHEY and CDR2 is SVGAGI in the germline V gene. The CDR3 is CASSRGTGVNTIYF. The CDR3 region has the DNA TGTGCCAGCAGTCGCGGGACAGGGGTAAACACCATATATTTT.

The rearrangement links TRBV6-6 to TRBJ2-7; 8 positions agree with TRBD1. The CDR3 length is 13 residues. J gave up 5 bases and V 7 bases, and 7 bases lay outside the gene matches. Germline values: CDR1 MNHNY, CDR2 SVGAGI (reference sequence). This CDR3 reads CASKMTGDHEQYF. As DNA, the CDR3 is TGTGCCAGCAAGATGACAGGGGACCACGAGCAGTACTTC.

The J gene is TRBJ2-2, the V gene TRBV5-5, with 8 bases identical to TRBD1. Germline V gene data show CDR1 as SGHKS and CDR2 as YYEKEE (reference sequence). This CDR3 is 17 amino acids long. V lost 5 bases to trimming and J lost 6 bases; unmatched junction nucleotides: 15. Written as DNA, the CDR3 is TGTGCCAGCAGACCAACACCGCAGGGGGCTGCGGCCGGGGAGCTGTTTTTT. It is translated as CASRPTPQGAAAGELFF.

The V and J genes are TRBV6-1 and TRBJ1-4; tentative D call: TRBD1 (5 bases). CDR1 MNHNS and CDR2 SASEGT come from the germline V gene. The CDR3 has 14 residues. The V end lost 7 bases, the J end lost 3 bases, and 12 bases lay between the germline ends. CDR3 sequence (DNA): TGTGCCAGCAACAGGAACGCGGCTAATGAAAAACTGTTTTTT. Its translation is CASNRNAANEKLFF.

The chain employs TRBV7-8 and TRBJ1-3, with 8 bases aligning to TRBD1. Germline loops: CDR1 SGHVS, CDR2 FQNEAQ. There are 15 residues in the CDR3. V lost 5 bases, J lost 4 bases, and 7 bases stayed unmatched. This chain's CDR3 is CASSPSSGGGNTIYF. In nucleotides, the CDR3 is TGTGCCAGCAGCCCGTCCTCAGGGGGCGGAAACACCATATATTTT.

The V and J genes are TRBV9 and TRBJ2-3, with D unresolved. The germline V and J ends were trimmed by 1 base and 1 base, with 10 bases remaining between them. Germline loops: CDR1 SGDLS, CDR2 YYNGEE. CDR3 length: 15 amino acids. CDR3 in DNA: TGTGCCAGCAGCGTACGGGCTGAGGGCACAGATACGCAGTATTTT. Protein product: CASSVRAEGTDTQYF.

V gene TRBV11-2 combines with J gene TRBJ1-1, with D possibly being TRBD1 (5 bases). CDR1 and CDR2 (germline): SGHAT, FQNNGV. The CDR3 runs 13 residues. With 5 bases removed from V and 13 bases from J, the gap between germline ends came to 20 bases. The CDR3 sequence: CASSPSRGGAHFF. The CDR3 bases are TGTGCCAGCAGCCCCTCACGGGGAGGGGCGCATTTCTTT.

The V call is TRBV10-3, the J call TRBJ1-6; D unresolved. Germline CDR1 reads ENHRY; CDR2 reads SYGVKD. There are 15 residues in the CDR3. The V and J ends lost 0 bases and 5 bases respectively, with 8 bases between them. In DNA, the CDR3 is TGTGCCATCAGTGAGTCCGGGAGGGATAATTCACCCCTCCACTTT. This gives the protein CAISESGRDNSPLHF.

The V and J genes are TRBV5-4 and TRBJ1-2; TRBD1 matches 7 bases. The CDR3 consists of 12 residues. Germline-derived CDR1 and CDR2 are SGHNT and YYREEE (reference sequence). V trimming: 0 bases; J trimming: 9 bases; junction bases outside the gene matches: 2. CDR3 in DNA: TGTGCCAGCAGCTTGGACAGGGGTCGCTACACCTTC. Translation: CASSLDRGRYTF.

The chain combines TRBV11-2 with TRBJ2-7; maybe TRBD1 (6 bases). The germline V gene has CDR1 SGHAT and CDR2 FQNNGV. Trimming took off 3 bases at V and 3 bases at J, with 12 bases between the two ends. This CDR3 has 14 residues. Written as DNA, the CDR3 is TGTGCCAGCAGCTTTTCAGGGGCAAGCTACGAGCAGTACTTC. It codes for CASSFSGASYEQYF.

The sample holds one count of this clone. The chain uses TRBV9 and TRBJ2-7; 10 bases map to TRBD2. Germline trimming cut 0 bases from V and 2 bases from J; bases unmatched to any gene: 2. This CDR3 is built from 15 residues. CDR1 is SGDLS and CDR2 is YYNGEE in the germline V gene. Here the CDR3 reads CASSVGGLAAYEQYF. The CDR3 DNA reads TGTGCCAGCAGCGTAGGTGGACTAGCGGCCTACGAGCAGTACTTC.

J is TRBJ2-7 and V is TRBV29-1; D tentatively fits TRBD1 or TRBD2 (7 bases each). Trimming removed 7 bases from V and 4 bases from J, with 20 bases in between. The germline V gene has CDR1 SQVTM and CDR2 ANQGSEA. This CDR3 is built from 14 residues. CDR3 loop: CSAGGGEGLYEQYF. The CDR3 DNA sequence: TGCAGCGCAGGGGGTGGGGAGGGCCTTTACGAGCAGTACTTC.

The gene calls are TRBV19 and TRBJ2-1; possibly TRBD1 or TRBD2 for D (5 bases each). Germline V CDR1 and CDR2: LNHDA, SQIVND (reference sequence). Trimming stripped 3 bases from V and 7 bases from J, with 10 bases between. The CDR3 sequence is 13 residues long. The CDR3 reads CASSIRDPNEQFF. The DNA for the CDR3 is TGTGCCAGTAGTATTAGGGACCCAAATGAGCAGTTCTTC.

This CDR3 reads CASSPPSGEWSYTF. The CDR3 nucleotides read TGTGCCAGCTCACCACCTTCAGGGGAATGGAGCTACACCTTC. This chain joins TRBV18 and TRBJ1-2; tentative D call: TRBD1 (6 bases). Looked up from germline, CDR1 is KGHSH and CDR2 is LQKENI. The CDR3 covers 14 residues. V was clipped by 0 bases and J by 9 bases, with 14 bases between them. Based on the CDR3 plus reference TRBV18 and TRBJ1-2, the full variable domain is NAGVMQNPRHLVRRRGQEARLRCSPMKGHSHVYWYRQLPEEGLKFMVYLQKENIIDESGMPKERFSAEFPKEGPSILRIQQVVRGDSAAYFCASSPPSGEWSYTFGSGTRLTVV.

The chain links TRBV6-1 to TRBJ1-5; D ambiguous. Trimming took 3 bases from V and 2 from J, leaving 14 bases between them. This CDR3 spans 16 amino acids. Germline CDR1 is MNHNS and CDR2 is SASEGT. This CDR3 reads CASSDSRAVGNQPQHF. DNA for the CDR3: TGTGCCAGCAGTGATTCGAGGGCGGTGGGCAATCAGCCCCAGCATTTT.